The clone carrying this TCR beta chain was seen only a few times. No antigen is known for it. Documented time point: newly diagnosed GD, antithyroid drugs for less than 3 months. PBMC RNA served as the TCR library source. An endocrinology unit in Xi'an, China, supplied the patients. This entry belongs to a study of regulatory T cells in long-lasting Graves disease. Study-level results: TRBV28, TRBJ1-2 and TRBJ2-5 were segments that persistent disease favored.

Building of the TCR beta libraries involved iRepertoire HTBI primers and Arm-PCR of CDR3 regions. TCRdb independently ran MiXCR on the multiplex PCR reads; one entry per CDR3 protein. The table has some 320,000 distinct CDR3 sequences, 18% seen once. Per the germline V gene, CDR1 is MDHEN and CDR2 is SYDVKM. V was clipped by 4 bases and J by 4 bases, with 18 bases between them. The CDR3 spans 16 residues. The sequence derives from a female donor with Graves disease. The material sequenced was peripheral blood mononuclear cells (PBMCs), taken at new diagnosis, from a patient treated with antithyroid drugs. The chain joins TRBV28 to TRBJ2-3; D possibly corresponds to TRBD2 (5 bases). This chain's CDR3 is CASSSNSYWESDTQYF. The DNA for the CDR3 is TGTGCCAGCAGTTCCAACTCCTATTGGGAGTCAGATACGCAGTATTTT.